Below are 14 T cell receptor beta chains sequenced from a single sample in a study of blood T cell repertoires in COVID-19. The method was immunoSEQ multiplex PCR; TCRdb's version includes in-frame clones alone and lacks a portion of them. The data contain about 110,000 clones, 70% to 90% of them seen just once; the ten biggest clones take up more than 4.5%. The sequencing sample was made of peripheral blood. All receptors come from a human donor in a cohort sampled during active COVID-19.

The gene calls are TRBV7-9 and TRBJ2-2; TRBD2 matches at 12 bases. The CDR3 spans 15 residues. V gave up 10 bases and J gave up 5 bases; unmatched junction bases: 8. Germline V gene sequence: CDR1 SEHNR, CDR2 FQNEAQ (reference sequence). The chain's CDR3 is CATRGTSGYTGELFF. CDR3 nucleotide sequence: TGTGCCACCCGAGGGACTAGCGGGTATACCGGGGAGCTGTTTTTT. The entire variable domain, with the rest obtained from reference TRBV7-9 and TRBJ2-2, is as follows: DTGVSQNPRHKITKRGQNVTFRCDPISEHNRLYWYRQTLGQGPEFLTYFQNEAQLEKSRLLSDRFSAERPKGSFSTLEIQRTEQGDSAMYLCATRGTSGYTGELFFGEGSRLTVL.

This clone was recorded a few times. The chain employs TRBV6-1 and TRBJ1-6; a possible D gene is TRBD1 (6 bases). V lost 2 bases, J lost 6 bases, and 11 bases lay in between. The CDR3 length is 15 residues. CDR1 is MNHNS, CDR2 SASEGT, per germline. Here the CDR3 DNA reads TGTGCCAGCAGTGAATCAGTCAGGGGTAATTCACCCCTCCACTTT. Encoded protein: CASSESVRGNSPLHF.

The chain recombines TRBV6-1 with TRBJ2-4; 7 bases match TRBD1. This CDR3 region has 16 residues. V shed 4 bases and J 3 bases; nucleotides not matched to a gene: 9. Germline assignment: CDR1 MNHNS and CDR2 SASEGT. The CDR3 coding sequence is TGTGCCAGCAGTGGTCGACAGGGCACCCGCAAAAACATTCAGTACTTC. Protein sequence: CASSGRQGTRKNIQYF.

As for this clone: This specimen includes other DNA sequences encoding the same CDR3. The CDR3 DNA follows: TGTGCCAGTAGTATCCGGGATACGCAGTATTTT. It codes for CASSIRDTQYF. The chain uses TRBV19 and TRBJ2-3; unclear D gene. Deletions cut 3 bases from V and 6 bases from J, with 4 bases between. Germline CDR1 reads LNHDA; CDR2 reads SQIVND (reference sequence). The CDR3 contains 11 residues. Looking up the rest from reference TRBV19 and TRBJ2-3 gives the full variable domain: DGGITQSPKYLFRKEGQNVTLSCEQNLNHDAMYWYRQDPGQGLRLIYYSQIVNDFQKGDIAEGYSVSREKKESFPLTVTSAQKNPTAFYLCASSIRDTQYFGPGTRLTVL.

The chain carries TRBV4-1 and TRBJ2-5; 9 bases line up with TRBD2. Germline trimming cut 4 bases from V and 4 bases from J; bases unmatched to any gene: 10. Germline lookup yields CDR1 MGHRA and CDR2 YSYEKL. This CDR3 is 16 amino acids long. This chain's CDR3 is CASSLSLSGSGETQYF. CDR3 DNA sequence: TGCGCCAGCAGCCTGTCTCTTAGCGGGAGTGGAGAGACCCAGTACTTC.

This chain uses TRBV2 with TRBJ2-1; D is ambiguous. Trimming shortened V by 6 bases and J by 7 bases, and 7 bases separated the two germline ends. Per the germline V gene, CDR1 is SNHLY and CDR2 is FYNNEI. The CDR3 spans 11 residues. The CDR3 reads CASRETNEQFF. CDR3 in DNA: TGTGCCAGCAGAGAGACTAATGAGCAGTTCTTC.

The rearrangement joins TRBV28 to TRBJ1-3; a possible D gene is TRBD1 (5 bases). CDR1 is MDHEN and CDR2 is SYDVKM in the germline V gene. Trimming took off 8 bases at V and 0 bases at J, with 11 bases between the two ends. The CDR3 runs to 14 residues. This chain's CDR3 is CASLGTNSGNTIYF. CDR3 DNA sequence: TGTGCCAGCCTGGGGACTAACTCTGGAAACACCATATATTTT.

V gene TRBV7-2 combines with J gene TRBJ2-7; the D gene is possibly TRBD2 (6 bases). Trimming removed 3 bases from V and 10 bases from J, with 16 bases in between. This CDR3 is built from 13 residues. Germline assignment: CDR1 SGHTA and CDR2 FQGNSA. The chain's CDR3 is CASSLPGLQIQYF. CDR3 in DNA: TGTGCCAGCAGCTTGCCGGGACTCCAGATCCAGTACTTC.

The chain is built from TRBV21-1 and TRBJ2-1; TRBD2 is the table's D call and was not checked against the DNA. TRBV21-1 corresponds to a pseudogene. The CDR3 is 19 amino acids. Here the CDR3 DNA reads TGTGCCAGCAGCAAAGCGAGGGCAGACGATCAGCGGGAGGAGGATGAGCAGTTCTTC. It codes for CASSKARADDQREEDEQFF.

This chain joins TRBV5-1 and TRBJ2-7, with TRBD1 matching 8 bases. The CDR3 totals 14 residues. V was pared by 2 bases and J by 5 bases, with 6 bases of the junction left unmatched. Germline loops: CDR1 SGHRS, CDR2 YFSETQ. The CDR3 DNA is TGCGCCAGCAGCTTACAGGACAGGGCGGACGAGCAGTACTTC. The encoded protein is CASSLQDRADEQYF.

V gene TRBV18 combines with J gene TRBJ1-1; maybe TRBD1 (6 bases). The germline gives CDR1 KGHSH, CDR2 LQKENI. V gave up 4 bases and J gave up 4 bases, with 16 bases separating them. The CDR3 is 15 residues long. The CDR3 sequence is CASSRAEGVGTEAFF. For the CDR3, the DNA is TGTGCCAGCTCACGCGCTGAGGGGGTTGGCACTGAAGCTTTCTTT.

The CDR3 nucleotides read TGTGCCAGTAGTCTCCGGACAGGGGCAATGAACACTGAAGCTTTCTTT. Its protein is CASSLRTGAMNTEAFF. This chain joins TRBV19 and TRBJ1-1, with 9 nucleotides matching TRBD1. Germline CDR1 reads LNHDA; CDR2 reads SQIVND (reference sequence). The CDR3 length is 16 residues. V lost 5 bases to trimming and J lost 0 bases; unmatched junction nucleotides: 7.

The rearrangement joins TRBV7-2 to TRBJ2-2; TRBD2 matches 8 bases. V lost 5 bases to trimming and J lost 5 bases; unmatched junction nucleotides: 10. The CDR3 has 16 residues. The V gene's germline CDR1 is SGHTA and CDR2 FQGNSA. The CDR3 region has the DNA TGTGCCAGCAGCCCGCCACCGGGGGGGCGAACCGGGGAGCTGTTTTTT. Translation: CASSPPPGGRTGELFF.

The rearrangement joins TRBV9 to TRBJ2-7; TRBD2 agrees at 14 bases. CDR3 length equals 16 residues. The V segment lost 3 bases and the J segment 5 bases; nucleotides outside the gene matches: 7. Looked up from germline, CDR1 is SGDLS and CDR2 is YYNGEE. CDR3 in DNA: TGTGCCAGCAGCGGGGGACTAGCGGGAGCAGGCCACGAGCAGTACTTC. It translates to CASSGGLAGAGHEQYF.